This entry lists 20 T cell receptor beta chains sequenced from one sample in a study of beta chain features in type 1 diabetes. Study-wide findings and caveats: Shorter TCRB CDR3s, moderately but significantly so, were found in Type 1 diabetes patients in all four CD4+ subsets.

The isolated RNA, all of it, was reverse transcribed, so expressed TCRB transcripts were what got sequenced. Some clones are missing from TCRdb's copy, which holds only in-frame ones; the method was immunoSEQ multiplex PCR. The sample has about 240,000 clones; roughly 14% are singletons. For these TCRs, the target antigens are not known. The sample was naive CD4+ T cells from blood. These receptors came from a man under 40 with type 1 diabetes.

The CDR3 DNA is TGTGCCAGCAGTGTATCGCGGAACACTGAAGCTTTCTTT. It yields the protein CASSVSRNTEAFF. The rearrangement uses TRBV2 and TRBJ1-1, with D uncertain. V was clipped by 4 bases and J by 1 base, with 7 bases between them. The germline V gene encodes CDR1 SNHLY and CDR2 FYNNEI. This CDR3 is built from 13 residues.

This clone was seen a few times. This chain joins TRBV28 and TRBJ1-2; 9 bases map to TRBD1. The CDR3 loop spans 14 amino acids. Trimming removed 7 bases from V and 2 bases from J; junction bases left unmatched: 5. The germline gives CDR1 MDHEN, CDR2 SYDVKM. In nucleotides, the CDR3 is TGTGCCAGCACTTTGGGACAGGGCAACTATGGCTACACCTTC. It yields the protein CASTLGQGNYGYTF.

The rearrangement joins TRBV5-4 to TRBJ1-1; no definite D call. Deletions cut 3 bases from V and 1 base from J, with 13 bases between. The CDR3 covers 15 residues. The germline CDR1 and CDR2 sequences are SGHNT and YYREEE (reference sequence). CDR3 in amino acids: CASSSPVSGNTEAFF. The CDR3 DNA sequence: TGTGCCAGCAGCTCACCGGTGTCGGGGAACACTGAAGCTTTCTTT. Filled out from reference TRBV5-4 and TRBJ1-1, the complete variable domain reads ETGVTQSPTHLIKTRGQQVTLRCSSQSGHNTVSWYQQALGQGPQFIFQYYREEENGRGNFPPRFSGLQFPNYSSELNVNALELDDSALYLCASSSPVSGNTEAFFGQGTRLTVV.

This chain uses TRBV9 with TRBJ1-1, with D uncertain. The V gene lost 4 bases and the J gene lost 3 bases, with 13 bases spanning the gap. This CDR3 has 14 residues. Germline V gene data show CDR1 as SGDLS and CDR2 as YYNGEE. Written as DNA, the CDR3 is TGTGCCAGCAGCCCCGGTAATGGAGACACTGAAGCTTTCTTT. Protein product: CASSPGNGDTEAFF.

This clone has a handful of counts. The V gene is TRBV27, the J gene TRBJ2-7, with 10 positions matching TRBD1. The CDR3 has 15 amino acids. J lost 3 bases, V lost 5 bases, and 7 bases had no gene match. The germline V gene encodes CDR1 MNHEY and CDR2 SMNVEV (reference sequence). DNA for the CDR3: TGTGCCAGCAGTAAGGGACAGGGGATCGGCTACGAGCAGTACTTC. This encodes CASSKGQGIGYEQYF.

V gene TRBV5-1 combines with J gene TRBJ2-4; weak D call: TRBD1 (5 bases). The V gene lost 4 bases and the J gene lost 2 bases, with 13 bases spanning the gap. The CDR3 loop spans 15 amino acids. From germline, CDR1 is SGHRS and CDR2 YFSETQ. CDR3 loop: CASSVPQGPKNIQYF. For the CDR3, the DNA is TGCGCCAGCAGCGTCCCCCAGGGTCCCAAAAACATTCAGTACTTC.

This clone was found a few times. J is TRBJ1-1 and V is TRBV30; 10 nucleotides match TRBD1. The V gene end was trimmed by 0 bases and the J gene end by 5 bases; junction bases not matched to a gene: 12. This CDR3 spans 17 amino acids. Germline V gene lookup returns CDR1 GTSNPN and CDR2 SVGIG (reference sequence). The CDR3 DNA reads TGTGCCTGGAGTGTCTGGGGGACAGGGGCCATAGGGACTGAAGCTTTCTTT. Its translation: CAWSVWGTGAIGTEAFF.

This chain connects TRBV5-1 to TRBJ1-6; D possibly corresponds to TRBD1 (6 bases). Trimming left V 5 bases short and J 0 bases short, with 12 bases between. Germline-derived CDR1 and CDR2 are SGHRS and YFSETQ. The CDR3 has 16 amino acids. The CDR3 spells CASSSRGSSYNSPLHF. The CDR3 DNA sequence: TGCGCCAGCAGTAGTAGGGGGAGCTCCTATAATTCACCCCTCCACTTT.

This clone has just a few counts. V is TRBV14 and J is TRBJ1-1, with D maybe TRBD1 (6 bases). The V gene lost 3 bases and the J gene lost 8 bases, with 22 bases spanning the gap. CDR3 length: 16 residues. Per germline, CDR1 SGHDN and CDR2 FVKESK. The CDR3 loop reads CASSHRGGTGAGEAFF. CDR3 coding DNA: TGTGCCAGCAGCCACCGGGGGGGCACGGGGGCGGGGGAAGCTTTCTTT. The whole variable domain, filled in from reference TRBV14 and TRBJ1-1, reads EAGVTQFPSHSVIEKGQTVTLRCDPISGHDNLYWYRRVMGKEIKFLLHFVKESKQDESGMPNNRFLAERTGGTYSTLKVQPAELEDSGVYFCASSHRGGTGAGEAFFGQGTRLTVV.

Written as DNA, the CDR3 is TGTGCCAGCAGCTCGGTCGGGGAGACCCAGTACTTC. Translated, it gives CASSSVGETQYF. The chain carries TRBV7-9 and TRBJ2-5; D call uncertain. The V and J ends lost 4 bases and 5 bases respectively, with 8 bases between them. Germline V gene data show CDR1 as SEHNR and CDR2 as FQNEAQ (reference sequence). CDR3 size: 12 residues.

This clone was seen a handful of times. The chain recombines TRBV2 with TRBJ2-7, with unresolved D. Germline loops: CDR1 SNHLY, CDR2 FYNNEI. Trimming removed 2 bases from V and 5 bases from J, with 10 bases in between. CDR3 size: 13 residues. CDR3 sequence reads: CASSERQDHEQYF. The CDR3 DNA reads TGTGCCAGCAGTGAAAGACAAGACCACGAGCAGTACTTC.

The chain is built from TRBV30 and TRBJ2-3; D ambiguous. Per germline, CDR1 GTSNPN and CDR2 SVGIG (reference sequence). This CDR3 is 12 amino acids long. V was trimmed by 0 bases and J by 4 bases, leaving 5 bases between them. CDR3 loop: CAWSVQSDTQYF. The DNA of the CDR3 is TGTGCCTGGAGTGTACAGTCAGATACGCAGTATTTT.

V usage is TRBV19 and J usage is TRBJ2-1, with 15 bases that match TRBD2. Germline CDR1 LNHDA, CDR2 SQIVND (reference sequence). The CDR3 covers 20 residues. The ends lost 5 bases at V and 10 bases at J; junction bases unmatched: 21. The CDR3 DNA is TGTGCCAGTAGTGCCCTGTTGGGACTAGCGGGAGGAGGGACAATGCTCGAGCAGTTCTTC. It encodes CASSALLGLAGGGTMLEQFF. Combining the CDR3 with reference TRBV19 and TRBJ2-1 gives the whole variable domain DGGITQSPKYLFRKEGQNVTLSCEQNLNHDAMYWYRQDPGQGLRLIYYSQIVNDFQKGDIAEGYSVSREKKESFPLTVTSAQKNPTAFYLCASSALLGLAGGGTMLEQFFGPGTRLTVL.

This clone was counted between two and nine times. The genes are TRBV6-1 and TRBJ2-5; the D gene is possibly TRBD1 (5 bases). The CDR3 is 13 amino acids. Trimming stripped 3 bases from V and 2 bases from J, with 7 bases between. Per the germline V gene, CDR1 is MNHNS and CDR2 is SASEGT. CDR3 in DNA: TGTGCCAGCAGTGATAGGGGTCAAGAGACCCAGTACTTC. It is translated as CASSDRGQETQYF.

The chain has TRBV9 and TRBJ2-1, with 9 bases matching TRBD1. Germline V gives CDR1 SGDLS, CDR2 YYNGEE. The V segment lost 0 bases and the J segment 9 bases; nucleotides outside the gene matches: 4. CDR3 size: 14 residues. In DNA form, the CDR3 reads TGTGCCAGCAGCGTAGAGACAGGGGGAAGTGAGCAGTTCTTC. Translated: CASSVETGGSEQFF.

This clone occurred a few times. The rearrangement joins TRBV27 to TRBJ1-2; D is possibly TRBD1 (5 bases). The CDR3 runs 13 residues. Germline V gives CDR1 MNHEY, CDR2 SMNVEV (reference sequence). Trimming cost V 5 bases and J 4 bases, with 11 bases left between them. CDR3 bases: TGTGCCAGCAGTGACCAGGGTGGCTATGGCTACACCTTC. It encodes CASSDQGGYGYTF.

The V and J genes are TRBV2 and TRBJ2-1, with D maybe TRBD1 (5 bases). V lost 4 bases and J lost 0, with 10 bases in between. The germline CDR1 and CDR2 sequences are SNHLY and FYNNEI. The CDR3 loop spans 15 amino acids. In DNA form, the CDR3 reads TGTGCCAGCAGTGGGGGCATTTACTCCTACAATGAGCAGTTCTTC. This codes for CASSGGIYSYNEQFF.

This clone appeared a few times. V gene TRBV5-1 combines with J gene TRBJ1-5; TRBD1 matches at 12 bases. After removal of 0 bases from V and 6 bases from J, the junction contained 1 base not matched to a gene. Germline V gene lookup returns CDR1 SGHRS and CDR2 YFSETQ. The CDR3 spans 15 residues. Written as DNA, the CDR3 is TGCGCCAGCAGCTTGGGGGACAGGGGGCCTCAGCCCCAGCATTTT. It is translated as CASSLGDRGPQPQHF.

This clone occurred a few times. V and J are TRBV9 and TRBJ2-5, with D maybe TRBD1 (6 bases). Germline-derived CDR1 and CDR2 are SGDLS and YYNGEE. V lost 3 bases to trimming and J lost 5 bases, with 14 bases between them. CDR3 size: 14 residues. The CDR3: CASSGGTGWETQYF. CDR3 DNA sequence: TGTGCCAGCAGCGGGGGAACAGGGTGGGAGACCCAGTACTTC.

The rearrangement joins TRBV7-9 to TRBJ2-3, with TRBD1 matching 8 bases. The CDR3 contains 16 residues. Per the germline V gene, CDR1 is SEHNR and CDR2 is FQNEAQ (reference sequence). V trimming: 10 bases; J trimming: 0 bases; junction bases outside the gene matches: 12. CDR3 DNA: TGTGCCACTCCGACAGGGGCCATAGGTAGCACAGATACGCAGTATTTT. This gives the protein CATPTGAIGSTDTQYF.